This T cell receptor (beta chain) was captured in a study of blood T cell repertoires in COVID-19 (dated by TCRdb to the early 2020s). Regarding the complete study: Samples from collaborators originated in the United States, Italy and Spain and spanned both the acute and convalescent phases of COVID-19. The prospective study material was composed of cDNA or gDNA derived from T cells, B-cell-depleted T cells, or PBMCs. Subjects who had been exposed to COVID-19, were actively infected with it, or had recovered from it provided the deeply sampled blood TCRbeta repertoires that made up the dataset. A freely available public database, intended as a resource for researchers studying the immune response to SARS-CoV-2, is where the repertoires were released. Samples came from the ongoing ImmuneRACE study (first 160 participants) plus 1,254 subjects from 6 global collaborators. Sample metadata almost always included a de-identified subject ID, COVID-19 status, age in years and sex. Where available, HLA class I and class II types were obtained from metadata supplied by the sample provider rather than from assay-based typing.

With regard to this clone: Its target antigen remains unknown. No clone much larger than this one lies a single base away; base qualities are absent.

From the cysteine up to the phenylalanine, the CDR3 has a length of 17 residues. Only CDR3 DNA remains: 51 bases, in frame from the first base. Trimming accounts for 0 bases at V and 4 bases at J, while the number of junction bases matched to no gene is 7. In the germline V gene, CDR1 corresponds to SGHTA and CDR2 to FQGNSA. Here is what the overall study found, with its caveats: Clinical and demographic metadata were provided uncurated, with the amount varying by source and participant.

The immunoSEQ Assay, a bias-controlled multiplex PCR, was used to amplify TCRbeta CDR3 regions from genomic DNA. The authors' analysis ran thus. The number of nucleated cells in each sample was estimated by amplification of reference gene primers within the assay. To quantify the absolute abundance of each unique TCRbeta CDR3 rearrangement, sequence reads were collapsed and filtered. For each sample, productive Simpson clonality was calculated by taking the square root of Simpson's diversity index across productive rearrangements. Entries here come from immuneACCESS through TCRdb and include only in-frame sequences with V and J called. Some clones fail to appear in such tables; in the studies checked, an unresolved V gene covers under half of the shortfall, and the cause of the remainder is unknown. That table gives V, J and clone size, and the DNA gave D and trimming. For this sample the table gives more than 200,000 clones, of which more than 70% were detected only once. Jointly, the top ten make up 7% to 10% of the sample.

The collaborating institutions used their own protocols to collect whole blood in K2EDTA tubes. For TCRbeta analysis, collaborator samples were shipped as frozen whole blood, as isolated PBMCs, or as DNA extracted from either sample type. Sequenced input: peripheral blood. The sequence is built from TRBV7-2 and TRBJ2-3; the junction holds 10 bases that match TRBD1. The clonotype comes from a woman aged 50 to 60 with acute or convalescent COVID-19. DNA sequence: TGTGCCAGCAGCTTAGCGAGGTCCGGGACAGGGGCAGATACGCAGTATTTT. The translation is CASSLARSGTGADTQYF.